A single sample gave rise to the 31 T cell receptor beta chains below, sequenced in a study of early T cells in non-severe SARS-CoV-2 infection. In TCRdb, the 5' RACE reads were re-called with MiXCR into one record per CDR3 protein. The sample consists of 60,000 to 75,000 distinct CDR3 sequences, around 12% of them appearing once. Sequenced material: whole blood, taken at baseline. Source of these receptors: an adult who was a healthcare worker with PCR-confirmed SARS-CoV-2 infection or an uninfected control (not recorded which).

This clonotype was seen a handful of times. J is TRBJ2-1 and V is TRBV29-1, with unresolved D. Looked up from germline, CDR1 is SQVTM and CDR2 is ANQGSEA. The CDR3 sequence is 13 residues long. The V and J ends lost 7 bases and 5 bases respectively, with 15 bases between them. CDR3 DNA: TGCAGCGCCCTCCACCCAGCAGACAATGAGCAGTTCTTC. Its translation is CSALHPADNEQFF.

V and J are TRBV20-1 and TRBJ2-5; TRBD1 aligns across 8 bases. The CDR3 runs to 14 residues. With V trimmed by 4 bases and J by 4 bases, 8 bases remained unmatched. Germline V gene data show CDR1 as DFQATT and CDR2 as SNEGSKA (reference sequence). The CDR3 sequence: CSAKGQGPPETQYF. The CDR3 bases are TGCAGTGCTAAAGGACAGGGACCCCCAGAGACCCAGTACTTC.

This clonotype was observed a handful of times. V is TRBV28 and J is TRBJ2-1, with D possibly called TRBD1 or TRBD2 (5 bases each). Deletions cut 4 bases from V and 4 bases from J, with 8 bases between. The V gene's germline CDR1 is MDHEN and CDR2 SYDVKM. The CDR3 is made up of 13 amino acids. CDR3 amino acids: CASSWGRYNEQFF. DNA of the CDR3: TGTGCCAGCAGTTGGGGACGGTACAATGAGCAGTTCTTC.

The DNA of the CDR3 is TGTGCCAGCAGCACGTGGGGGGATCAGCCCCAGCATTTT. Encoded protein: CASSTWGDQPQHF. The chain employs TRBV5-4 and TRBJ1-5, with TRBD1 as a possible D gene (5 bases). V lost 4 bases and J lost 5, with 10 bases in between. From germline, CDR1 is SGHNT and CDR2 YYREEE (reference sequence). This CDR3 is 13 amino acids long.

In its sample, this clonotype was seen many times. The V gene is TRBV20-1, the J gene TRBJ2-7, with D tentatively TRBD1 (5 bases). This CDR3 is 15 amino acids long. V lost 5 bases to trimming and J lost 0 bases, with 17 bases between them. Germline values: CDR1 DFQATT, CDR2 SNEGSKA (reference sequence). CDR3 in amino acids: CSASPTSQGSYEQYF. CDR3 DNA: TGCAGTGCTTCCCCCACCTCGCAGGGCTCCTACGAGCAGTACTTC.

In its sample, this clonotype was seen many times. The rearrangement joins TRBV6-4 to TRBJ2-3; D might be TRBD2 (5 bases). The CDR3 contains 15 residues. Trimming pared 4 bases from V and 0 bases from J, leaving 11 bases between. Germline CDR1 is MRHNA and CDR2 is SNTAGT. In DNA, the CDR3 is TGTGCCAGCAGTGCGGCCGGAGGAAGCACAGATACGCAGTATTTT. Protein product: CASSAAGGSTDTQYF.

The CDR3 sequence is CSARASRTSGSPSYNEQFF. DNA for the CDR3: TGCAGTGCTAGAGCCTCCCGGACTAGCGGGAGCCCATCCTACAATGAGCAGTTCTTC. V gene TRBV20-1 combines with J gene TRBJ2-1; 13 bases line up with TRBD2. The CDR3 sequence is 19 residues long. V was pared by 1 base and J by 1 base, with 10 bases of the junction left unmatched. Per germline, CDR1 DFQATT and CDR2 SNEGSKA (reference sequence).

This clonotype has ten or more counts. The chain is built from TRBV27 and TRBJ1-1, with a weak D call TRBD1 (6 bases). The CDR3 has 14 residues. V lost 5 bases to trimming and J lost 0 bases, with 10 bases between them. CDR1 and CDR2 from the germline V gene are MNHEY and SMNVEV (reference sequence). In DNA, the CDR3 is TGTGCCAGCAGTCCCGGACAGATGAACACTGAAGCTTTCTTT. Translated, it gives CASSPGQMNTEAFF.

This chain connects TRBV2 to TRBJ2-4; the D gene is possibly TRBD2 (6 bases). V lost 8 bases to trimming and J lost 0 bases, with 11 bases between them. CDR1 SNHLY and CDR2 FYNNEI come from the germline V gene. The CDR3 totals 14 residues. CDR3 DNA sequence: TGTGCCAGCCGGAGGGGACTAGCCAAAAACATTCAGTACTTC. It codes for CASRRGLAKNIQYF.

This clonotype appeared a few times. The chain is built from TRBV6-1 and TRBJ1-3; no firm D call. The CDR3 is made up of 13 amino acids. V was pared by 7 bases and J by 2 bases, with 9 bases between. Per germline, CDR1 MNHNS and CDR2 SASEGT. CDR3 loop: CASTTDTGNTIYF. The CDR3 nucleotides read TGTGCCAGCACCACCGACACTGGAAACACCATATATTTT.

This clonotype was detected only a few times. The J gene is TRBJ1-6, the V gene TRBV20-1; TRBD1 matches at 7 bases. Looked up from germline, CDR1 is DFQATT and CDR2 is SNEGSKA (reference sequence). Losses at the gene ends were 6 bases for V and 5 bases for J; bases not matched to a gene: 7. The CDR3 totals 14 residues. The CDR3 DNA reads TGCAGTGCCCGACAGGGTCCAAATAATTCACCCCTCCACTTT. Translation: CSARQGPNNSPLHF.

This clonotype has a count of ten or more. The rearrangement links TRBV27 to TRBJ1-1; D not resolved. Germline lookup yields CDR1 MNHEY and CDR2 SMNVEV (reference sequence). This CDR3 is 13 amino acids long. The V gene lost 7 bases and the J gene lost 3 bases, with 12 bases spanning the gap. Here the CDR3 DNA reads TGTGCCAGCACCCCAGGACCGTACACTGAAGCTTTCTTT. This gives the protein CASTPGPYTEAFF.

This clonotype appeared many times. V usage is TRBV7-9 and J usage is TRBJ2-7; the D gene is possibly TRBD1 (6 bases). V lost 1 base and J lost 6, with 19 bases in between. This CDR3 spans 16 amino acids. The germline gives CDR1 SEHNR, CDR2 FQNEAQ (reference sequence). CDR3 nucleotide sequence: TGTGCCAGCAGCTTAGAAGTCTGGGGGCGAAGTAGCGAGCAGTACTTC. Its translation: CASSLEVWGRSSEQYF.

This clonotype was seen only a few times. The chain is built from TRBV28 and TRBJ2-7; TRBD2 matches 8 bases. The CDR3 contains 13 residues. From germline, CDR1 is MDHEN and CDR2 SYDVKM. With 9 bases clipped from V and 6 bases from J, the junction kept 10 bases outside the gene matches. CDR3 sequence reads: CASRGVAGFEQYF. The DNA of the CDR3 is TGTGCCAGTCGGGGGGTAGCGGGATTCGAGCAGTACTTC.

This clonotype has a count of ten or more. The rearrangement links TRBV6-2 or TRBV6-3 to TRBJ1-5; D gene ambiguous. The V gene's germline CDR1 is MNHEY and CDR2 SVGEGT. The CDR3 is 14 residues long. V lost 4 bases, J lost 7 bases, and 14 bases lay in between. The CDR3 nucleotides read TGTGCCAGCAGTTTAAAGGGAACCCACCAGCCCCAGCATTTT. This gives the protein CASSLKGTHQPQHF.

This CDR3 is CASSQGLAGLYQETQYF. The CDR3 bases are TGCGCCAGCAGCCAAGGACTAGCGGGACTGTACCAAGAGACCCAGTACTTC. V and J are TRBV4-1 and TRBJ2-5, with TRBD2 matching 11 bases. Trimming cost V 1 base and J 0 bases; bases outside gene matches: 4. Germline CDR1 MGHRA, CDR2 YSYEKL. The CDR3 is 17 residues long.

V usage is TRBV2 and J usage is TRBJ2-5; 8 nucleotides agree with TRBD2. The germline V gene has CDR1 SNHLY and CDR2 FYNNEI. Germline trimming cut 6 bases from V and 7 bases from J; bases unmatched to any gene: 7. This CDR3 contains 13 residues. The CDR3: CASRTGGLGTQYF. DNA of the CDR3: TGTGCCAGCAGAACGGGAGGGCTCGGGACCCAGTACTTC.

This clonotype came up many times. Here the CDR3 DNA reads TGTGCCAGCAGCCCCCGACTAGCGGGACGCACAGATACGCAGTATTTT. This sequence encodes CASSPRLAGRTDTQYF. V and J are TRBV12-3 or TRBV12-4 and TRBJ2-3, with TRBD2 identical over 11 bases. The ends lost 6 bases at V and 1 base at J; junction bases unmatched: 6. The CDR3 spans 16 residues.

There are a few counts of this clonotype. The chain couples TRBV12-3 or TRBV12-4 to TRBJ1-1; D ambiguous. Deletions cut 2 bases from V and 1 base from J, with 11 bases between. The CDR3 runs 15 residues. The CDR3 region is CASSLRETPNTEAFF. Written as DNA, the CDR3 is TGTGCCAGCAGTTTAAGGGAGACCCCGAACACTGAAGCTTTCTTT.

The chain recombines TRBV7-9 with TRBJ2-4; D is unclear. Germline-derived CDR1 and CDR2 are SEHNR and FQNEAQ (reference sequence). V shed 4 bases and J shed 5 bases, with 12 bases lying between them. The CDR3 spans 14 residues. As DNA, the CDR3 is TGTGCCAGCAGCTCAACCAGTGGCGAAAACATTCAGTACTTC. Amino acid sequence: CASSSTSGENIQYF. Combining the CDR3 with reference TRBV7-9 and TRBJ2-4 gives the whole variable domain DTGVSQNPRHKITKRGQNVTFRCDPISEHNRLYWYRQTLGQGPEFLTYFQNEAQLEKSRLLSDRFSAERPKGSFSTLEIQRTEQGDSAMYLCASSSTSGENIQYFGAGTRLSVL.

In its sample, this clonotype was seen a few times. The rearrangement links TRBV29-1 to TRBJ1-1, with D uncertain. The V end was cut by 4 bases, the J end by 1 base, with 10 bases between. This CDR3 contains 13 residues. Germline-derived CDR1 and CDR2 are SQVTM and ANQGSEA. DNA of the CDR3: TGCAGCGTTGGCGGGATCTCGAACACTGAAGCTTTCTTT. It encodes CSVGGISNTEAFF.

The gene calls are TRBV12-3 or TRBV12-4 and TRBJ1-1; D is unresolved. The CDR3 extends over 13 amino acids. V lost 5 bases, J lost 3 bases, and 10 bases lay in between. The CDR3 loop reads CASSRGGYTEAFF. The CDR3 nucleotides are TGTGCCAGCAGTCGGGGTGGGTACACTGAAGCTTTCTTT.

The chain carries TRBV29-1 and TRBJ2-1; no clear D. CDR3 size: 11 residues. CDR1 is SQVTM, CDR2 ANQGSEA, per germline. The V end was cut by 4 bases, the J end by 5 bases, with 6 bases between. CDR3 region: CSVALNNEQFF. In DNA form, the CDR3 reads TGCAGCGTTGCCCTAAACAATGAGCAGTTCTTC.

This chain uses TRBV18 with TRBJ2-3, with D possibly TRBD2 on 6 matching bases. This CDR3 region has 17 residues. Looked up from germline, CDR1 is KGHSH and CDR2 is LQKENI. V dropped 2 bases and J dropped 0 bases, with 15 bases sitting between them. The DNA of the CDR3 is TGTGCCAGCTCACCATTCGTTGGCAGCGGGAGCACAGATACGCAGTATTTT. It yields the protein CASSPFVGSGSTDTQYF.

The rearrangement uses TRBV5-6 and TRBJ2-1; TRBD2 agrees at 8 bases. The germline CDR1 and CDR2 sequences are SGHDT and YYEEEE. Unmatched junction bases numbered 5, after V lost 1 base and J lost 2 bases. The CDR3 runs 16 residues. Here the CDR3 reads CASSLYAGRAYNEQFF. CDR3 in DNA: TGTGCCAGCAGCTTGTATGCCGGGAGGGCCTACAATGAGCAGTTCTTC.

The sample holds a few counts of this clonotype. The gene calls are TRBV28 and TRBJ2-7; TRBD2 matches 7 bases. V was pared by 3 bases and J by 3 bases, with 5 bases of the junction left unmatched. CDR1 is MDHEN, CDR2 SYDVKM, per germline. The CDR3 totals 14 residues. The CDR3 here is CASSFRDYDYEQYF. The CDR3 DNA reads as TGTGCCAGCAGTTTCCGGGACTACGACTACGAGCAGTACTTC.

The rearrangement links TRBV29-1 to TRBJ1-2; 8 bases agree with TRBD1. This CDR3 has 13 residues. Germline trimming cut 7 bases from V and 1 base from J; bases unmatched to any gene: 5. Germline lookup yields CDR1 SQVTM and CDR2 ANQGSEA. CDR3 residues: CSGRTGSNYGYTF. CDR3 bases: TGCAGCGGACGGACAGGGAGTAACTATGGCTACACCTTC.

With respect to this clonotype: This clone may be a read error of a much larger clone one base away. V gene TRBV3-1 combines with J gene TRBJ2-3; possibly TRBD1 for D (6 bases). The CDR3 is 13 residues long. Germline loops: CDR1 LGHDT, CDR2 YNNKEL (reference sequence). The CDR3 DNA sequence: TGTGCCAGCTGCCAAGAAGGCAGGGGCGGGCAGTATTTT. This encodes CASCQEGRGGQYF.

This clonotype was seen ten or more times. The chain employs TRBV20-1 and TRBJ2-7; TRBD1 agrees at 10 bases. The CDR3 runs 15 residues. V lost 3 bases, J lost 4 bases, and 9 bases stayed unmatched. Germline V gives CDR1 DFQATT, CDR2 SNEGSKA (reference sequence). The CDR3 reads CSARAPGQGIYEQYF. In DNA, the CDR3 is TGCAGTGCTAGGGCCCCGGGACAGGGGATATACGAGCAGTACTTC.

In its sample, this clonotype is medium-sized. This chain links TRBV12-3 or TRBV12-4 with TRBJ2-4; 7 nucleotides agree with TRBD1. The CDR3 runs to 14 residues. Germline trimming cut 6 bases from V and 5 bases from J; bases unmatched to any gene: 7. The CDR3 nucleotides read TGTGCCAGCAGAACTGGGACAGAGCAAAACATTCAGTACTTC. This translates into CASRTGTEQNIQYF.

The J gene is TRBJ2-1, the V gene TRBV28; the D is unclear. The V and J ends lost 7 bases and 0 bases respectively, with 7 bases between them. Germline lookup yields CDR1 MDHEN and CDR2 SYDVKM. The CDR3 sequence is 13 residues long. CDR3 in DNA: TGTGCCAGCATTAAATACTCCTACAATGAGCAGTTCTTC. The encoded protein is CASIKYSYNEQFF.